This T cell receptor (beta chain) was recovered during a study of blood T cell repertoires in COVID-19. Study at large: Specimens from acute and convalescent COVID-19 originated in the United States, Italy and Spain.

Original data processing: Estimation of nucleated cell counts was performed using reference gene primer amplification. TCRdb keeps only in-frame clones here, not all; method: immunoSEQ multiplex PCR. V and J calls plus clone size are reproduced from that table; the DNA served to infer D and trimming. The repertoire includes 200,000 to 300,000 clones, about 90% of them detected once, and approximately 7.9% sits in the top ten. Per germline, CDR1 ENHRY and CDR2 SYGVKD. The CDR3 is made up of 18 amino acids. Trimming at V came to 4 bases and at J to 0 bases, leaving 14 bases not matched to a gene. Material for sequencing was peripheral blood. This sequence originates from a man aged 55 to 70 who had recovered from COVID-19. The J gene is TRBJ1-1, the V gene TRBV10-3; 7 nucleotides line up with TRBD1. CDR3 in DNA: TGTGCCATCAGTGGGACAGGAGGATCTATCAACATGAACACTGAAGCTTTCTTT. Its translation is CAISGTGGSINMNTEAFF.